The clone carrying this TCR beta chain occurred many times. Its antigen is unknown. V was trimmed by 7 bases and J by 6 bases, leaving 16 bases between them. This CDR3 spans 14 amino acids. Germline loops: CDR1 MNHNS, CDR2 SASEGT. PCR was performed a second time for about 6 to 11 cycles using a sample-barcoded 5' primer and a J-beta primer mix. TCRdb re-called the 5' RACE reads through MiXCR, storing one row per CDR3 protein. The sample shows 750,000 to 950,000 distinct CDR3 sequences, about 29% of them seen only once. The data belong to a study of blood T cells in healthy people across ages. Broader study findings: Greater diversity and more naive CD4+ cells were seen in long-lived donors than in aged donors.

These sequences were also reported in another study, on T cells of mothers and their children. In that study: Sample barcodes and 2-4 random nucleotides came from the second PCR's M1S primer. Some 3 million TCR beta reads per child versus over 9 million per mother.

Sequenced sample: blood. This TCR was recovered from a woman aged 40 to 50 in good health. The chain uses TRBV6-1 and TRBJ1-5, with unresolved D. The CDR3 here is CASILHIQGQPQHF. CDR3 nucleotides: TGTGCCAGCATTTTACATATCCAAGGTCAGCCCCAGCATTTT.